This TCR beta chain was found in a study of cytomegalovirus exposure and HLA in healthy donors. This clone was picked up a small number of times. Primers: 60 Vbeta forward and 13 Jbeta reverse. Data came from immunoSEQ multiplex PCR; TCRdb stores just in-frame clones and leaves some out. Among about 170,000 clones, roughly 80% were seen once, and the ten largest hold just over 4.5%. The source material was PBMCs. This TCR was sampled from a woman aged 45-60 years in good health and CMV-seropositive.

Here the CDR3 reads CASSLSPYYEQYF. As DNA, the CDR3 is TGTGCCAGCAGCTTGAGTCCCTACTACGAGCAGTACTTC. The chain couples TRBV7-2 to TRBJ2-7; D remains ambiguous. The germline CDR1 and CDR2 sequences are SGHTA and FQGNSA. The CDR3 has 13 amino acids. The V end lost 3 bases, the J end lost 3 bases, and 9 bases lay between the germline ends.